This T cell receptor beta chain was observed in a study of cytomegalovirus exposure and HLA in healthy donors. The PCR had 60 Vbeta and 13 Jbeta primers. The assay was immunoSEQ multiplex PCR, and TCRdb's table has in-frame clones only and misses some. The top ten clones hold less than 2% of a sample with 130,000 or so clones, 65% to 80% of them seen once. Study-wide points: Listed as cytomegalovirus-associated were 164 TCR beta chains. Solely CMV serostatus was available to characterize immune exposure.

This clone appeared a single time. Its specificity is not known. The germline gives CDR1 SGHNT, CDR2 YYREEE (reference sequence). Germline trimming cut 3 bases from V and 9 bases from J; bases unmatched to any gene: 8. This CDR3 has 16 amino acids. The sequenced sample consisted of PBMCs. The receptor was isolated from a woman under 30 in good health and CMV-seronegative. V gene TRBV5-4 combines with J gene TRBJ2-1; 14 nucleotides align to TRBD2. CDR3 residues: CASSYWTSGRTGEQFF. The CDR3 region has the DNA TGTGCCAGCAGCTATTGGACTAGCGGGAGGACGGGTGAGCAGTTCTTC. Full variable domain (rest looked up from reference TRBV5-4 and TRBJ2-1): ETGVTQSPTHLIKTRGQQVTLRCSSQSGHNTVSWYQQALGQGPQFIFQYYREEENGRGNFPPRFSGLQFPNYSSELNVNALELDDSALYLCASSYWTSGRTGEQFFGPGTRLTVL.